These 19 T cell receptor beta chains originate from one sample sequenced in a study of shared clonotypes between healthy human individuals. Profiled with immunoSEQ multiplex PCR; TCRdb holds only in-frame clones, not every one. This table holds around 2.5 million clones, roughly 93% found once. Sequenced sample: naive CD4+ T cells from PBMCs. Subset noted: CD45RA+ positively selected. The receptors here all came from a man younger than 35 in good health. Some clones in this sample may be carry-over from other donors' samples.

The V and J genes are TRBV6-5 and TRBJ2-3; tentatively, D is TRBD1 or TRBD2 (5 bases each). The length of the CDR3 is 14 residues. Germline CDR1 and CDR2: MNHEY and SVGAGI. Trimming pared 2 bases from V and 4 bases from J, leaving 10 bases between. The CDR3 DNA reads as TGTGCCAGCAGTTACCGGTTGGGGGCAGATACGCAGTATTTT. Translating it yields CASSYRLGADTQYF.

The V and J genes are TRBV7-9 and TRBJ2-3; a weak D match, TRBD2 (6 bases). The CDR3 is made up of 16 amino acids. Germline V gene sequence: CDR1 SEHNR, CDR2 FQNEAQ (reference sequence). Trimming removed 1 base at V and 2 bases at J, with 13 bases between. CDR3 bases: TGTGCCAGCAGCTTAGAGGTGTGGGGGGTCACAGATACGCAGTATTTT. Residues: CASSLEVWGVTDTQYF. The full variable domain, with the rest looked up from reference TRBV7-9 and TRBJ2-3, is DTGVSQNPRHKITKRGQNVTFRCDPISEHNRLYWYRQTLGQGPEFLTYFQNEAQLEKSRLLSDRFSAERPKGSFSTLEIQRTEQGDSAMYLCASSLEVWGVTDTQYFGPGTRLTVL.

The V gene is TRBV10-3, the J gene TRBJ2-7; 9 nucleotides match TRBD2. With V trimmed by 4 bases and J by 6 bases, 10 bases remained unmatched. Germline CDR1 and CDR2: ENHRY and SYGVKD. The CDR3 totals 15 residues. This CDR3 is CAISGGSGRSGEQYF. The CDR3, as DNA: TGTGCCATCAGTGGGGGTAGCGGGAGATCGGGCGAGCAGTACTTC.

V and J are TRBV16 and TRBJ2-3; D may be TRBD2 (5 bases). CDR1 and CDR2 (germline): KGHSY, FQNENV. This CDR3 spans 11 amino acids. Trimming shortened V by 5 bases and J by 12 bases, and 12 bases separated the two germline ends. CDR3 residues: CASSERGLQYF. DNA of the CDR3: TGTGCCAGCAGCGAACGGGGTTTACAGTATTTT.

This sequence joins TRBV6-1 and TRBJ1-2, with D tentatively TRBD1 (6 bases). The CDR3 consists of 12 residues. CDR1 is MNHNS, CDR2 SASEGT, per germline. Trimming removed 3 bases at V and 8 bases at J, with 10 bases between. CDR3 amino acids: CASSDRGRGYTF. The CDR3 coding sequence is TGTGCCAGCAGTGATCGGGGGCGAGGCTACACCTTC.

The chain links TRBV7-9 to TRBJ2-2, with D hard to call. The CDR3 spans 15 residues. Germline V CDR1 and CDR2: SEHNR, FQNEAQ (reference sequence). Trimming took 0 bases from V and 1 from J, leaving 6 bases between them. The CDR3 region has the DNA TGTGCCAGCAGCTTAGCTTCCGGGAACACCGGGGAGCTGTTTTTT. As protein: CASSLASGNTGELFF. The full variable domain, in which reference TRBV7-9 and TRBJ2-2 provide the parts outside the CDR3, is DTGVSQNPRHKITKRGQNVTFRCDPISEHNRLYWYRQTLGQGPEFLTYFQNEAQLEKSRLLSDRFSAERPKGSFSTLEIQRTEQGDSAMYLCASSLASGNTGELFFGEGSRLTVL.

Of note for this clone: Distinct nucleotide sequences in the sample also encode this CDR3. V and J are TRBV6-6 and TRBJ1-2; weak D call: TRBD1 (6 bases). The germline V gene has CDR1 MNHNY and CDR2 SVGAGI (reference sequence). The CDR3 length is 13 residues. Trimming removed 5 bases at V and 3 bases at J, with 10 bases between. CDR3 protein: CASSPQGDYGYTF. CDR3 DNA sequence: TGTGCCAGCAGTCCACAGGGAGACTATGGCTACACCTTC.

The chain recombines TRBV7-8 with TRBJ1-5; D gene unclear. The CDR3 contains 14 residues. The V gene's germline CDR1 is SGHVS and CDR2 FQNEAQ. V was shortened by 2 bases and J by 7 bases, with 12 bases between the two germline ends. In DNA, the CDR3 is TGTGCCAGCAGCTTACTTGCGGGTCACCAGCCCCAGCATTTT. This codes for CASSLLAGHQPQHF.

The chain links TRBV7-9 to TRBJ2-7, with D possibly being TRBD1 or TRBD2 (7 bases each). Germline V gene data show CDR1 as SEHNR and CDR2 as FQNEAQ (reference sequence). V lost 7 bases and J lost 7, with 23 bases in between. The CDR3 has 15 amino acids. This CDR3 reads CASTIHPGGAGEQYF. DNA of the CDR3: TGTGCCAGCACCATACACCCAGGGGGAGCGGGGGAGCAGTACTTC.

The CDR3 loop is CASSLVTTDQPQHF. CDR3 coding DNA: TGTGCCAGCAGCTTAGTTACGACAGATCAGCCCCAGCATTTT. The V call is TRBV7-9, the J call TRBJ1-5, with D possibly matching TRBD1 (5 bases). In germline, CDR1 is SEHNR, CDR2 FQNEAQ (reference sequence). This CDR3 has 14 residues. Trimming stripped 1 base from V and 5 bases from J, with 9 bases between.

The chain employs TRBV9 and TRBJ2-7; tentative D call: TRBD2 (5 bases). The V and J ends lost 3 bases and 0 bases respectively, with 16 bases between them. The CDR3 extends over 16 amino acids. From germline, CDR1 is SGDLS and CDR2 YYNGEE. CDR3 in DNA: TGTGCCAGCAGCGCAGATAGCGAGTCCTTCTCCTACGAGCAGTACTTC. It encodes CASSADSESFSYEQYF.

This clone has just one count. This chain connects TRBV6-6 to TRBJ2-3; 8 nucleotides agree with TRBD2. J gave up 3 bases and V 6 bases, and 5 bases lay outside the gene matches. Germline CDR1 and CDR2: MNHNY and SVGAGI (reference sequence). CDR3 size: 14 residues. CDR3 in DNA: TGTGCCAGCAGGTCACTAGCGGCTACAGATACGCAGTATTTT. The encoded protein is CASRSLAATDTQYF.

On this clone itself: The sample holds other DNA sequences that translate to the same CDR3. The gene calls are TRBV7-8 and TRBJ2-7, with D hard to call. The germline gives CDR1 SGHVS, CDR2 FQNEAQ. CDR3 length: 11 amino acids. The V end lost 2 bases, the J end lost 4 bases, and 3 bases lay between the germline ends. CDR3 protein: CASSLKYEQYF. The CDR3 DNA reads TGTGCCAGCAGCTTAAAGTACGAGCAGTACTTC.

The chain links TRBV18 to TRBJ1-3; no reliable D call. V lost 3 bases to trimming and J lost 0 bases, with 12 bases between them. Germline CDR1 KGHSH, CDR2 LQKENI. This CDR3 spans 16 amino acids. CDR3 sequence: CASSPSPAFSGNTIYF. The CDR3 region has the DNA TGTGCCAGCTCACCCTCCCCGGCATTCTCTGGAAACACCATATATTTT.

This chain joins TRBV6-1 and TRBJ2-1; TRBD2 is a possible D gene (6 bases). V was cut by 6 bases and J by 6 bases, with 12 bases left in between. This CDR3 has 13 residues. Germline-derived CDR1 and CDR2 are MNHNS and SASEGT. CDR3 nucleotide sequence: TGTGCCAGCAGGGGGACTGGGCGCAATGAGCAGTTCTTC. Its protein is CASRGTGRNEQFF.

The CDR3 loop is CASSLTPRLAVNEQFF. The CDR3 bases are TGCGCCAGCAGCTTGACCCCGCGACTAGCGGTAAATGAGCAGTTCTTC. The V gene is TRBV5-1, the J gene TRBJ2-1; 9 nucleotides match TRBD2. Germline CDR1 SGHRS, CDR2 YFSETQ. CDR3 length: 16 amino acids. V lost 1 base and J lost 7; bases outside the gene matches: 9.

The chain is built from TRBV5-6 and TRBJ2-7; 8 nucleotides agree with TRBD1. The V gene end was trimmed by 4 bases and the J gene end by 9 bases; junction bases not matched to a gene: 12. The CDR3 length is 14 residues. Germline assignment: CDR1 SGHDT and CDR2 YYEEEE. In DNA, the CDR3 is TGTGCCAGCAGCCCCTCCCCAGGGGGCCACGTGCAGTACTTC. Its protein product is CASSPSPGGHVQYF.

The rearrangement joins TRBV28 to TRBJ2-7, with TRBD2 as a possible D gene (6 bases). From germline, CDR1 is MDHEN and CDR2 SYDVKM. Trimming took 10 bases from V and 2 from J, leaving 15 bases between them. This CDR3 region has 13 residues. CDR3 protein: CATLSGSTYEQYF. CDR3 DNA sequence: TGTGCCACTCTCAGCGGGTCAACCTACGAGCAGTACTTC.

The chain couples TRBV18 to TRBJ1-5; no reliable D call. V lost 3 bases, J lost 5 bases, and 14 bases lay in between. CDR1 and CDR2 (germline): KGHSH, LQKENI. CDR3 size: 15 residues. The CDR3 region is CASSPGPPAHQPQHF. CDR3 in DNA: TGTGCCAGCTCACCCGGACCGCCAGCCCATCAGCCCCAGCATTTT.